This passage covers 21 T cell receptor beta chains from one sample sequenced in a study of cytomegalovirus exposure and HLA in healthy donors. The PCR was carried out with 60 Vbeta primers and 13 Jbeta primers. TCRdb keeps only in-frame clones here, not all; method: immunoSEQ multiplex PCR. The listing contains some 44,000 clones. The source material was PBMCs. The receptors shown here come from a woman in her thirties in good health and CMV-seronegative.

The V and J genes are TRBV28 and TRBJ2-7; 8 bases line up with TRBD1. The CDR3 consists of 13 residues. CDR1 and CDR2 from the germline V gene are MDHEN and SYDVKM. The V segment lost 6 bases and the J segment 9 bases; nucleotides outside the gene matches: 10. The CDR3 region has the DNA TGTGCCAGCAGCGAAACCGGGACAGGTTGGCAGTACTTC. This encodes CASSETGTGWQYF.

This chain uses TRBV18 with TRBJ2-3, with D unclear. Per the germline V gene, CDR1 is KGHSH and CDR2 is LQKENI. Trimming took off 3 bases at V and 7 bases at J, with 20 bases between the two ends. The CDR3 has 16 residues. CDR3 in amino acids: CASSPSSPPHQYTQYF. CDR3 in DNA: TGTGCCAGCTCACCTTCATCTCCCCCCCACCAGTATACGCAGTATTTT.

This sequence joins TRBV10-2 and TRBJ1-5, with D perhaps matching TRBD1 (6 bases). CDR1 and CDR2 from the germline V gene are WSHSY and SAAADI. Trimming cost V 2 bases and J 0 bases, with 14 bases left between them. CDR3 length equals 17 residues. CDR3 coding DNA: TGCGCCAGCAGTGAGGCCCCGGACAGCGTTAGCAATCAGCCCCAGCATTTT. Translation: CASSEAPDSVSNQPQHF.

The chain is built from TRBV30 and TRBJ2-3, with 10 bases fitting TRBD2. The CDR3 spans 18 residues. V dropped 0 bases and J dropped 2; count of bases not matched to a gene: 11. Germline V lookup: CDR1 GTSNPN, CDR2 SVGIG (reference sequence). CDR3 in DNA: TGTGCCTGGAGTGTAATGTGGCTAGCGGGAGTACCCACAGATACGCAGTATTTT. It translates to CAWSVMWLAGVPTDTQYF.

This chain uses TRBV25-1 with TRBJ1-5; D ambiguous. This CDR3 is built from 14 residues. With 4 bases removed from V and 7 bases from J, the gap between germline ends came to 14 bases. Germline-derived CDR1 and CDR2 are MGHDK and SYGVNS. The DNA of the CDR3 is TGTGCCAGCAGTGGTGGGCGTTCAGGCCAGCCCCAGCATTTT. It specifies CASSGGRSGQPQHF.

The chain carries TRBV30 and TRBJ1-2; D possibly corresponds to TRBD1 (6 bases). Trimming removed 5 bases from V and 7 bases from J, with 14 bases in between. CDR3 length: 12 amino acids. Germline CDR1 reads GTSNPN; CDR2 reads SVGIG (reference sequence). CDR3 amino acids: CAWGEGTFGYTF. In DNA, the CDR3 is TGTGCCTGGGGCGAAGGGACATTTGGCTACACCTTC.

The chain is built from TRBV9 and TRBJ2-5, with 7 nucleotides matching TRBD1. The CDR3 loop spans 15 amino acids. In germline, CDR1 is SGDLS, CDR2 YYNGEE. V lost 0 bases and J lost 5; bases outside the gene matches: 7. CDR3 coding DNA: TGTGCCAGCAGCGTAGTCGAGGGGGCAGGGGAGACCCAGTACTTC. Protein sequence: CASSVVEGAGETQYF.

The chain links TRBV30 to TRBJ2-2; no reliable D call. CDR1 is GTSNPN, CDR2 SVGIG, per germline (reference sequence). V lost 3 bases and J lost 7, with 18 bases in between. There are 15 residues in the CDR3. CDR3 amino acids: CAWSPQVLEIGELFF. CDR3 coding DNA: TGTGCCTGGAGCCCCCAAGTGCTGGAGATCGGGGAGCTGTTTTTT.

The V gene is TRBV7-9, the J gene TRBJ2-1; D might be TRBD2 (5 bases). Germline-derived CDR1 and CDR2 are SEHNR and FQNEAQ (reference sequence). Trimming took off 2 bases at V and 0 bases at J, with 8 bases between the two ends. This CDR3 has 15 amino acids. CDR3 sequence reads: CASSLRGSSYNEQFF. CDR3 nucleotide sequence: TGTGCCAGCAGCTTAAGAGGGAGCTCCTACAATGAGCAGTTCTTC. The full variable domain, completed using reference TRBV7-9 and TRBJ2-1, is DTGVSQNPRHKITKRGQNVTFRCDPISEHNRLYWYRQTLGQGPEFLTYFQNEAQLEKSRLLSDRFSAERPKGSFSTLEIQRTEQGDSAMYLCASSLRGSSYNEQFFGPGTRLTVL.

The genes are TRBV28 and TRBJ1-1; D gene ambiguous. Between the trimmed V and J ends, which lost 6 bases and 3 bases, there was a span of 8 bases. The germline V gene has CDR1 MDHEN and CDR2 SYDVKM. The CDR3 covers 12 residues. The CDR3 reads CASRLPHTEAFF. The CDR3 DNA is TGTGCCAGCAGACTTCCTCACACTGAAGCTTTCTTT.

The chain employs TRBV30 and TRBJ2-1; the match to TRBD2 covers 8 bases. Unmatched junction bases numbered 3, after V lost 2 bases and J lost 3 bases. The CDR3 runs 14 residues. Germline loops: CDR1 GTSNPN, CDR2 SVGIG (reference sequence). The CDR3 sequence is CAWSLLADYNEQFF. In DNA, the CDR3 is TGTGCCTGGAGTTTACTAGCGGACTACAATGAGCAGTTCTTC.

The V call is TRBV29-1, the J call TRBJ1-1, with D possibly TRBD1 on 5 matching bases. Germline V gene lookup returns CDR1 SQVTM and CDR2 ANQGSEA. The CDR3 is 12 amino acids. With 4 bases removed from V and 1 base from J, the gap between germline ends came to 7 bases. The CDR3 loop reads CSVAGWNTEAFF. CDR3 coding DNA: TGCAGCGTTGCAGGGTGGAACACTGAAGCTTTCTTT.

V and J are TRBV5-6 and TRBJ2-1; TRBD1 agrees at 10 bases. This CDR3 has 16 amino acids. Trimming cost V 4 bases and J 4 bases; bases outside gene matches: 8. Germline V gene data show CDR1 as SGHDT and CDR2 as YYEEEE. As DNA, the CDR3 is TGTGCCAGCAGCAGGAAAGGGACAGGGGTATACAATGAGCAGTTCTTC. This codes for CASSRKGTGVYNEQFF.

The V gene is TRBV11-2, the J gene TRBJ2-1, with TRBD2 matching 9 bases. CDR3 size: 15 residues. V was clipped by 5 bases and J by 5 bases; unmatched bases: 7. Germline lookup yields CDR1 SGHAT and CDR2 FQNNGV. CDR3 in amino acids: CASSLSGSRHNEQFF. The CDR3 DNA follows: TGTGCCAGCAGCCTTAGCGGGAGTCGGCACAATGAGCAGTTCTTC.

With respect to this clone: At one of its ends the junction is not consistent with the germline gene, which may arise from a read error. The chain recombines TRBV30 with TRBJ2-7, with D tentatively TRBD2 (5 bases). The length of the CDR3 is 15 residues. CDR1 is GTSNPN, CDR2 SVGIG, per germline (reference sequence). The CDR3 sequence: CAWRQRGSQLYEQSF. The CDR3 nucleotides are TGTGCCTGGAGGCAGAGAGGGTCACAGCTCTACGAGCAGTCCTTC.

The genes are TRBV19 and TRBJ2-7, with 8 bases matching TRBD2. CDR1 LNHDA and CDR2 SQIVND come from the germline V gene (reference sequence). This CDR3 region has 14 residues. Trimming removed 3 bases from V and 2 bases from J; junction bases left unmatched: 3. CDR3: CASSITSGPYEQYF. The CDR3 bases are TGTGCCAGTAGTATCACTAGCGGCCCCTACGAGCAGTACTTC.

The rearrangement uses TRBV6-5 and TRBJ2-7; perhaps TRBD1 as D (6 bases). The CDR3 consists of 14 residues. Trimming pared 5 bases from V and 1 base from J, leaving 12 bases between. The germline V gene encodes CDR1 MNHEY and CDR2 SVGAGI. The CDR3 region is CASSQQGLSYEQYF. The CDR3 DNA reads TGTGCCAGCAGTCAACAGGGCCTATCCTACGAGCAGTACTTC.

This chain joins TRBV7-6 and TRBJ1-4, with 7 bases lining up with TRBD1. CDR1 SGHVS and CDR2 FNYEAQ come from the germline V gene. Trimming at V came to 5 bases and at J to 7 bases, leaving 10 bases not matched to a gene. This CDR3 contains 15 residues. The CDR3 sequence: CASSPTGNRGEKLFF. CDR3 nucleotide sequence: TGTGCCAGCAGCCCGACAGGAAACAGGGGTGAAAAACTGTTTTTT.

The DNA of the CDR3 is TGTGCCAGCAGTGAATCCGGGGGGCCCTACGAGCAGTACTTC. Protein sequence: CASSESGGPYEQYF. The J gene is TRBJ2-7, the V gene TRBV6-1, with D perhaps matching TRBD2 (7 bases). The CDR3 has 14 residues. Per the germline V gene, CDR1 is MNHNS and CDR2 is SASEGT. Trimming pared 2 bases from V and 2 bases from J, leaving 10 bases between.

The genes are TRBV9 and TRBJ1-1; no clear D gene. V shed 2 bases and J shed 4 bases, with 12 bases lying between them. The CDR3 has 14 amino acids. The germline V gene encodes CDR1 SGDLS and CDR2 YYNGEE. In DNA form, the CDR3 reads TGTGCCAGCAGCGTTTCCCCGGAGGCCACTGAAGCTTTCTTT. Translation: CASSVSPEATEAFF.

This chain connects TRBV9 to TRBJ1-3; a possible D gene is TRBD1 (5 bases). Germline V CDR1 and CDR2: SGDLS, YYNGEE. V lost 0 bases and J 0 bases, leaving 13 bases between the germline ends. This CDR3 is built from 17 residues. In DNA, the CDR3 is TGTGCCAGCAGCGTAGGGGTACAGGCCAACTCTGGAAACACCATATATTTT. Its translation: CASSVGVQANSGNTIYF.